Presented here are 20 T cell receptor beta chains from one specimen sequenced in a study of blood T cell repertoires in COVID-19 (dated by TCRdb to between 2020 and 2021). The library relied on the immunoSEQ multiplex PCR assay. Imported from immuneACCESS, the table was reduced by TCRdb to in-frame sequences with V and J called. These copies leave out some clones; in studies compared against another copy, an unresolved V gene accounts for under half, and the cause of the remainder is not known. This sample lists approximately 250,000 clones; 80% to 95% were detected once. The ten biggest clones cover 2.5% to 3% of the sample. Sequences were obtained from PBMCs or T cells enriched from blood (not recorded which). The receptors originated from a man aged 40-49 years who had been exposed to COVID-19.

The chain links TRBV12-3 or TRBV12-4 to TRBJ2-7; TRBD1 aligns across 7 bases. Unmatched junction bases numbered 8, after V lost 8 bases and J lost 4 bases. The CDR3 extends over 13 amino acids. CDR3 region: CASQWSGGYEQYF. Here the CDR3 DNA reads TGTGCCAGCCAGTGGTCAGGGGGATACGAGCAGTACTTC.

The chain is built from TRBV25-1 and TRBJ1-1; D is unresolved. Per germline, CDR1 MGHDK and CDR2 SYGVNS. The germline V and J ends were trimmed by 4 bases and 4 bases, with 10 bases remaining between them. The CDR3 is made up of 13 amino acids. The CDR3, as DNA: TGTGCCAGCAGTGCGGGGAGGAGCACTGAAGCTTTCTTT. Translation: CASSAGRSTEAFF.

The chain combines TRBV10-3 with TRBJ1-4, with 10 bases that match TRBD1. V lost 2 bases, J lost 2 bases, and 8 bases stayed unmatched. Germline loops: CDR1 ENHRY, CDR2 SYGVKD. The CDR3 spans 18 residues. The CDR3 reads CAISETGTGDTTNEKLFF. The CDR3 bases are TGTGCCATCAGTGAGACAGGGACAGGGGATACGACTAATGAAAAACTGTTTTTT.

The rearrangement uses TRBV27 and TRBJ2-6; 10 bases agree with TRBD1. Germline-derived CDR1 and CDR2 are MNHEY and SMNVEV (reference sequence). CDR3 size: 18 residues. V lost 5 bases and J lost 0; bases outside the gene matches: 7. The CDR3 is CASSPGTGASSGANVLTF. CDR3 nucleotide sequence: TGTGCCAGCAGTCCCGGGACAGGGGCCAGCTCTGGGGCCAACGTCCTGACTTTC.

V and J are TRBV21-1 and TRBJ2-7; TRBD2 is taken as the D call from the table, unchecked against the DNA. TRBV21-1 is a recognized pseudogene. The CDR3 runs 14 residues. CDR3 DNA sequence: TGTGCCAGCAGCAAGCCTAGCGGGAGAAGTGAGCAGTACTTC. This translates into CASSKPSGRSEQYF.

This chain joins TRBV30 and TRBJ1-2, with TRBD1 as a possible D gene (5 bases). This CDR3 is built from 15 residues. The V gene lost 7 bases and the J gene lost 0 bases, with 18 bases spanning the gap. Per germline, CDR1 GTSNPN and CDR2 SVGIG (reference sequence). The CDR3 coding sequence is TGTGCCTCCCTTCGGGTCAGGACAACTAACTATGGCTACACCTTC. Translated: CASLRVRTTNYGYTF.

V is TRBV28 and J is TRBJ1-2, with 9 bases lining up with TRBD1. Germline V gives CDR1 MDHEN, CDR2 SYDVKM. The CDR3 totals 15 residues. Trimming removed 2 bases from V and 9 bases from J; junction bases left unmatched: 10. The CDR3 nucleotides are TGTGCCAGCAGTTTACAGGACAGGGGTCCTTTTCGCTACACCTTC. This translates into CASSLQDRGPFRYTF.

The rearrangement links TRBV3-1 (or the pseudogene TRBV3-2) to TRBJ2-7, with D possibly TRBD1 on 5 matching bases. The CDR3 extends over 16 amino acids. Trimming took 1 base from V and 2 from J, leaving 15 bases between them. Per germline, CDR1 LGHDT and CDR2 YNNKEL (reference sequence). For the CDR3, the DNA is TGTGCCAGCAGCCAAGCGGGTCAGGGAACAACCTACGAGCAGTACTTC. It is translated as CASSQAGQGTTYEQYF.

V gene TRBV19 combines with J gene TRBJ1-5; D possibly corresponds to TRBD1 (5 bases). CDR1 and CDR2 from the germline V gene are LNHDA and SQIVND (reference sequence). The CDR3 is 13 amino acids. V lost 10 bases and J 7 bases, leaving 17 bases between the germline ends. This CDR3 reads CAISGTGGQPQHF. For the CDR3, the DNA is TGTGCCATTTCCGGGACCGGAGGGCAGCCCCAGCATTTT.

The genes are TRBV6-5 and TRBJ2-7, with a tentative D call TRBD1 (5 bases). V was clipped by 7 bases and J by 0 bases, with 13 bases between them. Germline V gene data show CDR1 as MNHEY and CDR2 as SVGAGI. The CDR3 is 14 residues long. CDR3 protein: CASTQDRASYEQYF. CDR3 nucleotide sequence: TGTGCCAGCACCCAAGACAGAGCCTCCTACGAGCAGTACTTC.

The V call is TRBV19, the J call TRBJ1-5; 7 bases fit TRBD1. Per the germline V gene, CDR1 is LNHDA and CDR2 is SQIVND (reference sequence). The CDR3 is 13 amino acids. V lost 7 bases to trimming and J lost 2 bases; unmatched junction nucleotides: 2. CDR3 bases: TGTGCCAGTACCGGACAGGGCAATCAGCCCCAGCATTTT. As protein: CASTGQGNQPQHF.

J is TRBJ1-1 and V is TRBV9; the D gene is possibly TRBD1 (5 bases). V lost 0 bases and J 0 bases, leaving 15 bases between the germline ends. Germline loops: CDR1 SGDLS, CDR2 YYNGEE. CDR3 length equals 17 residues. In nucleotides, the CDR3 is TGTGCCAGCAGCGTAGCGGGCAGGGCATCAATGAACACTGAAGCTTTCTTT. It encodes CASSVAGRASMNTEAFF.

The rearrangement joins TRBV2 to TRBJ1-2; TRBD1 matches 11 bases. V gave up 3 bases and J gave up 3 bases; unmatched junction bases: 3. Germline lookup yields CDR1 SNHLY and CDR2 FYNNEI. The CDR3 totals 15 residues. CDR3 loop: CASSDGQGADYGYTF. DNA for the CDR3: TGTGCCAGCAGTGACGGACAGGGGGCGGACTATGGCTACACCTTC.

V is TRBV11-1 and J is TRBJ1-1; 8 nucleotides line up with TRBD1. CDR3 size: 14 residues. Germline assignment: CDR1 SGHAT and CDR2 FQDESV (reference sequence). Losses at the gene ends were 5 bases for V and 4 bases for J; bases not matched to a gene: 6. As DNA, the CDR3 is TGTGCCAGCAGCCAGACAGGGGTTAGCACTGAAGCTTTCTTT. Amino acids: CASSQTGVSTEAFF. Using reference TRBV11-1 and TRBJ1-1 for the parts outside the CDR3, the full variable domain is EAEVAQSPRYKITEKSQAVAFWCDPISGHATLYWYRQILGQGPELLVQFQDESVVDDSQLPKDRFSAERLKGVDSTLKIQPAELGDSAMYLCASSQTGVSTEAFFGQGTRLTVV.

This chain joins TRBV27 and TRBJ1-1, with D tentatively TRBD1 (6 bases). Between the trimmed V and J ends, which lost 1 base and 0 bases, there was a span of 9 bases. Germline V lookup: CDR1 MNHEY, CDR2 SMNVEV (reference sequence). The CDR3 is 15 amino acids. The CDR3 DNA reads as TGTGCCAGCAGTTTATTACAGGGCATGAACACTGAAGCTTTCTTT. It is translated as CASSLLQGMNTEAFF.

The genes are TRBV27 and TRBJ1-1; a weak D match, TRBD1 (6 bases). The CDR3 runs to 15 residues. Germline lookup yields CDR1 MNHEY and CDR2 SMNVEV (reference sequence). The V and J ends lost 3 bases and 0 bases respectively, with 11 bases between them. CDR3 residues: CASSFRGYVNTEAFF. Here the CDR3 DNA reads TGTGCCAGCAGTTTCAGGGGATACGTGAACACTGAAGCTTTCTTT.

The CDR3 sequence is CASSVSGGRDYEQYF. The DNA of the CDR3 is TGTGCCAGCAGCGTATCTGGCGGGAGAGACTACGAGCAGTACTTC. The V gene is TRBV9, the J gene TRBJ2-7, with 7 positions matching TRBD2. There are 15 residues in the CDR3. V was clipped by 1 base and J by 3 bases; unmatched bases: 7. Germline-derived CDR1 and CDR2 are SGDLS and YYNGEE.

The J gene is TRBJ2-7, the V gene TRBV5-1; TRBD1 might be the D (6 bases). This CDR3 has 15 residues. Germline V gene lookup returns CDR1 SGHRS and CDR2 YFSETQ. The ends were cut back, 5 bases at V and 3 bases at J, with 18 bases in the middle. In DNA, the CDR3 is TGCGCCAGCAGATTTGGAAGGGGGACGAACTACGAGCAGTACTTC. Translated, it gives CASRFGRGTNYEQYF.

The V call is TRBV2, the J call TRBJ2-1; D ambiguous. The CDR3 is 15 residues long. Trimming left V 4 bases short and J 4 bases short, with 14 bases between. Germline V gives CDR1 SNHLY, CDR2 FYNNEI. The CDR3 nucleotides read TGTGCCAGCAGTGTATATTCCTTCGGTTACAATGAGCAGTTCTTC. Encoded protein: CASSVYSFGYNEQFF.

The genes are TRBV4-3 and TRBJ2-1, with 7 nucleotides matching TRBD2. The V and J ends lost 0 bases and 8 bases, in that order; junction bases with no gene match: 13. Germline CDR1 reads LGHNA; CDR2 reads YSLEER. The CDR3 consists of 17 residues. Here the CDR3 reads CASSQDLRGGSRDEQFF. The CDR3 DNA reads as TGCGCCAGCAGCCAAGATCTTCGAGGCGGGAGCCGGGATGAGCAGTTCTTC.